What follows are 23 T cell receptor beta chains derived from one specimen sequenced in a study of CD8+CD57+ T cells in acquired aplastic anemia. Profiles of TCR beta VDJ and CDR3 were generated from a genomic DNA template. TCRdb re-derived calls from the reads in MiXCR, one entry per CDR3 protein. Of some 280,000 distinct CDR3 sequences listed, 56% are singletons. Sequencing used sorted CD4+, CD8+, or CD8+CD57+ T cells (not recorded which) from PBMCs. The receptor set was obtained from a human donor with severe aplastic anemia or a healthy control (not recorded which).

A few counts support this clonotype. The chain is built from TRBV10-3 and TRBJ2-3; 11 positions agree with TRBD2. J was trimmed by 6 bases and V by 6 bases; bases with no gene match: 11. The V gene's germline CDR1 is ENHRY and CDR2 SYGVKD. This CDR3 region has 16 residues. The CDR3 reads CAIRASSGRADDTQYF. As DNA, the CDR3 is TGTGCCATCAGGGCAAGTAGCGGGAGGGCCGACGATACGCAGTATTTT.

The genes are TRBV20-1 and TRBJ2-1; D gene ambiguous. V shed 3 bases and J shed 4 bases, with 19 bases lying between them. Looked up from germline, CDR1 is DFQATT and CDR2 is SNEGSKA (reference sequence). The CDR3 spans 16 residues. The CDR3 nucleotides read TGCAGTGCTAGTCCGGTAGGTCAGCAGTCTTACAATGAGCAGTTCTTC. It is translated as CSASPVGQQSYNEQFF.

About this clonotype: It may be a read error: a sequence one base away is much more abundant. This rearrangement joins TRBV7-2 to TRBJ2-5, with TRBD2 matching 11 bases. The CDR3 sequence is 18 residues long. J lost 1 base, V lost 1 base, and 8 bases had no gene match. Germline CDR1 is SGHTA and CDR2 is FQGNSA. CDR3 bases: TGTGCCAGCAGCTTAGGTCGTCGACTAGCGGGGTTCCAAGAGACCCAGTACTTC. Its translation: CASSLGRRLAGFQETQYF.

This sequence joins TRBV10-2 and TRBJ2-3; maybe TRBD1 (5 bases). The length of the CDR3 is 16 residues. Germline V CDR1 and CDR2: WSHSY, SAAADI. V was cut by 2 bases and J by 7 bases, with 19 bases left in between. CDR3 bases: TGCGCCAGCAGTGAGAGGGGTGCGCCCACTCAGCATACGCAGTATTTT. It is translated as CASSERGAPTQHTQYF.

This chain joins TRBV10-3 and TRBJ1-1; 7 nucleotides agree with TRBD1. J was trimmed by 5 bases and V by 4 bases; bases with no gene match: 7. The germline V gene has CDR1 ENHRY and CDR2 SYGVKD. This CDR3 region has 14 residues. The CDR3 DNA reads TGTGCCATCAGTGCGACAGGGTTGGAAACTGAAGCTTTCTTT. Amino acids: CAISATGLETEAFF.

The CDR3 region has the DNA TGTGCCAGTAGACGGACAGCCCTCTCCTACGAGCAGTACTTC. Amino acid sequence: CASRRTALSYEQYF. The rearrangement uses TRBV19 and TRBJ2-7; the D gene is possibly TRBD1 (6 bases). Germline V lookup: CDR1 LNHDA, CDR2 SQIVND (reference sequence). This CDR3 is 14 amino acids long. The germline V and J ends were trimmed by 6 bases and 0 bases, with 12 bases remaining between them.

This clonotype has at least ten counts. This chain joins TRBV24-1 and TRBJ2-1, with TRBD1 identical over 11 bases. V shed 4 bases, J shed 6 bases, and the junction held 7 bases outside the gene matches. This CDR3 contains 16 residues. Germline CDR1 reads KGHDR; CDR2 reads SFDVKD. CDR3 amino acids: CATSDEGQGAGNEQFF. The CDR3 region has the DNA TGTGCCACCAGTGACGAAGGACAGGGGGCGGGCAATGAGCAGTTCTTC.

This clonotype appeared many times. CDR3 DNA: TGCAGTGCTAGCGGTCGACAGACAAACTACAATGAGCAGTTCTTC. Translating gives CSASGRQTNYNEQFF. The chain has TRBV20-1 and TRBJ2-1, with D possibly matching TRBD1 (5 bases). The CDR3 spans 15 residues. Deletions cut 3 bases from V and 3 bases from J, with 15 bases between. CDR1 and CDR2 from the germline V gene are DFQATT and SNEGSKA (reference sequence).

This clonotype has at least ten counts. The chain carries TRBV7-2 and TRBJ2-3; D may be TRBD1 or TRBD2 (7 bases each). Germline V CDR1 and CDR2: SGHTA, FQGNSA. The ends were cut back, 3 bases at V and 2 bases at J, with 12 bases in the middle. The CDR3 runs to 15 residues. The DNA for the CDR3 is TGTGCCAGCAGCTTCAGGGGGGGACACACAGATACGCAGTATTTT. Its protein product is CASSFRGGHTDTQYF.

About this clonotype itself: One end of the junction varies from germline; a read error may be responsible. The V and J genes are TRBV9 and TRBJ2-3, with a tentative D call TRBD2 (5 bases). Germline V lookup: CDR1 SGDLS, CDR2 YYNGEE. The CDR3 runs to 14 residues. The CDR3, as DNA: TGTGCCAGCAGCCCTCTGGCGGGTACAGATACGCGGTATTTT. This translates into CASSPLAGTDTRYF.

The chain uses TRBV20-1 and TRBJ2-7; the D gene is possibly TRBD2 (6 bases). This CDR3 spans 12 amino acids. V lost 5 bases, J lost 2 bases, and 10 bases lay in between. CDR1 is DFQATT and CDR2 is SNEGSKA in the germline V gene (reference sequence). CDR3 sequence (DNA): TGCAGTGCTCGACTAGATACCTACGAGCAGTACTTC. Amino acid sequence: CSARLDTYEQYF.

This chain connects TRBV2 to TRBJ1-6; no definite D call. This CDR3 is built from 15 residues. From germline, CDR1 is SNHLY and CDR2 FYNNEI. Trimming stripped 10 bases from V and 7 bases from J, with 20 bases between. The CDR3 nucleotides read TGTGCCATCAGAAAGGGAGGAGAGGAGAATTCACCCCTCCACTTT. Its protein product is CAIRKGGEENSPLHF.

The V and J genes are TRBV19 and TRBJ1-2; 10 nucleotides agree with TRBD1. V gave up 4 bases and J gave up 8 bases; unmatched junction bases: 4. CDR3 size: 13 residues. The germline V gene encodes CDR1 LNHDA and CDR2 SQIVND (reference sequence). The chain's CDR3 is CASSKDRGDGYTF. CDR3 DNA sequence: TGTGCCAGTAGTAAGGACAGGGGGGACGGCTACACCTTC.

This clonotype was found a few times. The gene calls are TRBV10-3 and TRBJ2-5, with D tentatively TRBD2 (6 bases). This CDR3 has 14 residues. The V end lost 8 bases, the J end lost 4 bases, and 17 bases lay between the germline ends. CDR1 is ENHRY and CDR2 is SYGVKD in the germline V gene. CDR3 bases: TGTGCCATCTCACTAGGTCCCGGGAGAGAGACCCAGTACTTC. Its translation: CAISLGPGRETQYF.

This clonotype came up once. The chain has TRBV25-1 and TRBJ1-2; 7 nucleotides agree with TRBD1. The CDR3 runs to 15 residues. Germline trimming cut 1 base from V and 5 bases from J; bases unmatched to any gene: 7. Germline V lookup: CDR1 MGHDK, CDR2 SYGVNS. CDR3 coding DNA: TGTGCCAGCAGTGAATCAGGGACAGTCAATTATGGCTACACCTTC. Amino acids: CASSESGTVNYGYTF.

This clonotype came up many times. The chain is built from TRBV19 and TRBJ1-6, with D perhaps matching TRBD1 (5 bases). This CDR3 is built from 13 residues. Per the germline V gene, CDR1 is LNHDA and CDR2 is SQIVND (reference sequence). With 4 bases removed from V and 8 bases from J, the gap between germline ends came to 9 bases. CDR3 protein: CASSTRVDSPLHF. CDR3 nucleotides: TGTGCCAGTAGTACCAGGGTCGATTCACCCCTCCACTTT.

This clonotype was detected many times. This chain uses TRBV15 with TRBJ2-6; perhaps D is TRBD1 or TRBD2 (5 bases each). V gave up 5 bases and J gave up 0 bases, with 17 bases separating them. CDR3 length: 18 residues. CDR1 is LNHNV, CDR2 YYDKDF, per germline (reference sequence). CDR3 nucleotides: TGTGCCACCAGCCCCCTCCGAGGGGCCGTCTCTGGGGCCAACGTCCTGACTTTC. Translated: CATSPLRGAVSGANVLTF.

The chain is built from TRBV2 and TRBJ1-6; 8 bases fit TRBD1. Germline V gives CDR1 SNHLY, CDR2 FYNNEI. The V and J ends lost 6 bases and 7 bases, in that order; junction bases with no gene match: 17. This CDR3 is built from 18 residues. The DNA for the CDR3 is TGTGCCAGCAGAGGGGGGAGCAGGGGGCTGACTAGGAATTCACCCCTCCACTTT. It codes for CASRGGSRGLTRNSPLHF. Full variable domain (rest looked up from reference TRBV2 and TRBJ1-6): EPEVTQTPSHQVTQMGQEVILRCVPISNHLYFYWYRQILGQKVEFLVSFYNNEISEKSEIFDDQFSVERPDGSNFTLKIRSTKLEDSAMYFCASRGGSRGLTRNSPLHFGNGTRLTVT.

The gene calls are TRBV19 and TRBJ2-7; D tentatively reads TRBD1 or TRBD2 (5 bases each). CDR3 length: 14 residues. Germline lookup yields CDR1 LNHDA and CDR2 SQIVND (reference sequence). Trimming pared 3 bases from V and 7 bases from J, leaving 16 bases between. The CDR3 region is CASSMFAGTGEQYF. The CDR3 DNA reads as TGTGCCAGTAGTATGTTTGCAGGGACGGGAGAGCAGTACTTC. Full variable domain (missing parts from reference TRBV19 and TRBJ2-7): DGGITQSPKYLFRKEGQNVTLSCEQNLNHDAMYWYRQDPGQGLRLIYYSQIVNDFQKGDIAEGYSVSREKKESFPLTVTSAQKNPTAFYLCASSMFAGTGEQYFGPGTRLTVT.

The chain recombines TRBV2 with TRBJ1-2, with a tentative D call TRBD1 (6 bases). Germline V CDR1 and CDR2: SNHLY, FYNNEI. The CDR3 consists of 11 residues. Trimming took 5 bases from V and 9 from J, leaving 10 bases between them. CDR3 coding DNA: TGTGCCAGCAGTCCCCAGGGGAGCTACACCTTC. Translation: CASSPQGSYTF.

This clonotype was counted a single time. The rearrangement uses TRBV5-1 and TRBJ2-3; perhaps TRBD2 as D (6 bases). This CDR3 is 16 amino acids long. Germline V gene data show CDR1 as SGHRS and CDR2 as YFSETQ. V shed 0 bases and J shed 2 bases, with 13 bases lying between them. The CDR3 here is CASSLGGTHLTDTQYF. The CDR3, as DNA: TGCGCCAGCAGCTTGGGTGGGACTCACCTCACAGATACGCAGTATTTT.

Remarks on this clonotype: A read error is possible here, since a much larger clone lies one base away. V gene TRBV11-2 combines with J gene TRBJ2-3; D might be TRBD2 (6 bases). Germline V gene data show CDR1 as SGHAT and CDR2 as FQNNGV. The CDR3 runs to 14 residues. The CDR3 reads CASSPGGPTDTQCF. CDR3 bases: TGTGCCAGCAGCCCCGGGGGACCCACAGATACGCAGTGTTTT. Based on the CDR3 plus reference TRBV11-2 and TRBJ2-3, the full variable domain is EAGVAQSPRYKIIEKRQSVAFWCNPISGHATLYWYQQILGQGPKLLIQFQNNGVVDDSQLPKDRFSAERLKGVDSTLKIQPAKLEDSAVYLCASSPGGPTDTQCFGPGTRLTVL.

The V and J genes are TRBV7-8 and TRBJ2-2, with 7 positions matching TRBD2. Trimming took 4 bases from V and 4 from J; bases not matched to a gene: 9. Germline V gives CDR1 SGHVS, CDR2 FQNEAQ. This CDR3 has 16 amino acids. The CDR3: CASSSREGRRTGELFF. CDR3 DNA sequence: TGTGCCAGCAGCTCCAGGGAGGGTCGTCGCACCGGGGAGCTGTTTTTT.